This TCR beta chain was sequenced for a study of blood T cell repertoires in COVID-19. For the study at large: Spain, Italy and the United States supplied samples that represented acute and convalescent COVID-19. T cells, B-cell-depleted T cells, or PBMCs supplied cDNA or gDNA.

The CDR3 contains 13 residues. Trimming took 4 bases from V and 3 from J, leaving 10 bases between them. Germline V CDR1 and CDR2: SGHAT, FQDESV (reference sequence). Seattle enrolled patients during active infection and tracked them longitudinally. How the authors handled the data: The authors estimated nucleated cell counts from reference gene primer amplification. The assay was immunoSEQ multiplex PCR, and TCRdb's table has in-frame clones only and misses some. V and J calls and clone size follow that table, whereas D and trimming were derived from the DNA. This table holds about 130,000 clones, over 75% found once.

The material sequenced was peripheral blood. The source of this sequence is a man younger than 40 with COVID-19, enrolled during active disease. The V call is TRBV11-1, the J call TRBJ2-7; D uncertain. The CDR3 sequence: CASSSGLDYEQYF. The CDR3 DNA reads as TGTGCCAGCAGCTCGGGTCTCGACTACGAGCAGTACTTC. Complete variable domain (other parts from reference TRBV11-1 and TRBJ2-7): EAEVAQSPRYKITEKSQAVAFWCDPISGHATLYWYRQILGQGPELLVQFQDESVVDDSQLPKDRFSAERLKGVDSTLKIQPAELGDSAMYLCASSSGLDYEQYFGPGTRLTVT.